These 20 T cell receptor beta chains came from one sample sequenced in a study of cytomegalovirus exposure and HLA in healthy donors. The PCR used 60 Vbeta and 13 Jbeta primers. Here immunoSEQ multiplex PCR was the method, and the copy in TCRdb shows in-frame clones only, minus some. Here the sample spans approximately 140,000 clones, roughly 78% being singletons. The source material was PBMCs. The receptors derive from a man aged 25 to 40 in good health and CMV-seronegative.

This chain uses TRBV10-1 with TRBJ2-1; TRBD1 aligns across 7 bases. Looked up from germline, CDR1 is WNHNN and CDR2 is SYGVQD (reference sequence). J was trimmed by 7 bases and V by 4 bases; bases with no gene match: 4. The CDR3 loop spans 13 amino acids. CDR3 coding DNA: TGCGCCAGCAGTGGGACAGGATGGAATGAGCAGTTCTTC. Translated, it gives CASSGTGWNEQFF.

V and J are TRBV5-6 and TRBJ1-1; the D gene is possibly TRBD1 (5 bases). CDR1 and CDR2 from the germline V gene are SGHDT and YYEEEE. CDR3 length equals 12 residues. Trimming left V 4 bases short and J 10 bases short, with 14 bases between. The chain's CDR3 is CASSLTTGPAFF. In nucleotides, the CDR3 is TGTGCCAGCAGCCTGACAACAGGCCCAGCTTTCTTT.

The gene calls are TRBV10-1 and TRBJ2-5, with D perhaps matching TRBD1 (6 bases). CDR1 and CDR2 from the germline V gene are WNHNN and SYGVQD (reference sequence). CDR3 length: 14 residues. The V and J ends lost 0 bases and 5 bases respectively, with 10 bases between them. CDR3 region: CASSESAQGETQYF. CDR3 nucleotide sequence: TGCGCCAGCAGTGAGTCTGCCCAGGGGGAGACCCAGTACTTC.

This chain links TRBV5-1 with TRBJ1-1; D is undetermined. The germline V gene encodes CDR1 SGHRS and CDR2 YFSETQ. The V and J ends lost 4 bases and 5 bases respectively, with 6 bases between them. The length of the CDR3 is 11 residues. The CDR3, as DNA: TGCGCCAGCAGCGGCAGGACTGAAGCTTTCTTT. It encodes CASSGRTEAFF.

The chain recombines TRBV12-5 with TRBJ2-2; possibly TRBD1 for D (6 bases). Deletions cut 6 bases from V and 6 bases from J, with 20 bases between. The germline V gene encodes CDR1 LGHNT and CDR2 FRNRAP. This CDR3 comprises 16 residues. The CDR3 region has the DNA TGTGCTAGTGGCCTGGGTGCAGGGGAGAGGGCCGGGGAGCTGTTTTTT. Translating it yields CASGLGAGERAGELFF.

This clone appeared a few times. The genes are TRBV6-1 and TRBJ2-3, with D possibly matching TRBD2 (6 bases). The V end lost 8 bases, the J end lost 1 base, and 16 bases lay between the germline ends. This CDR3 comprises 15 residues. CDR1 is MNHNS, CDR2 SASEGT, per germline. In nucleotides, the CDR3 is TGTGCCAGCCGTGGAGGGAGAGGCGGCACAGATACGCAGTATTTT. Translation: CASRGGRGGTDTQYF.

The chain has TRBV5-6 and TRBJ1-5; maybe TRBD1 (5 bases). The CDR3 has 15 residues. Germline CDR1 SGHDT, CDR2 YYEEEE. Between the trimmed V and J ends, which lost 4 bases and 4 bases, there was a span of 15 bases. As DNA, the CDR3 is TGTGCCAGCAGCAAAGGTGACAGAACTAATCAGCCCCAGCATTTT. This codes for CASSKGDRTNQPQHF.

The chain recombines TRBV2 with TRBJ2-1; D gene uncertain. Deletions cut 3 bases from V and 0 bases from J, with 15 bases between. The CDR3 is 17 residues long. From germline, CDR1 is SNHLY and CDR2 FYNNEI. The CDR3 DNA follows: TGTGCCAGCAGTGACCCACACACACAAAACTCCTACAATGAGCAGTTCTTC. Translated, it gives CASSDPHTQNSYNEQFF.

The chain couples TRBV6-5 to TRBJ2-7; 10 bases map to TRBD1. The CDR3 consists of 15 residues. V lost 5 bases, J lost 3 bases, and 7 bases stayed unmatched. Germline V gene lookup returns CDR1 MNHEY and CDR2 SVGAGI. CDR3 residues: CASSIPGQGNYEQYF. For the CDR3, the DNA is TGTGCCAGCAGTATACCGGGACAGGGGAACTACGAGCAGTACTTC.

The V gene is TRBV11-2, the J gene TRBJ2-1, with D unclear. Germline V gene sequence: CDR1 SGHAT, CDR2 FQNNGV. This CDR3 contains 13 residues. Trimming cost V 2 bases and J 5 bases, with 7 bases left between them. CDR3 sequence reads: CASSLTENNEQFF. CDR3 in DNA: TGTGCCAGCAGCTTAACAGAAAACAATGAGCAGTTCTTC.

J is TRBJ1-6 and V is TRBV14; D gene unclear. Germline lookup yields CDR1 SGHDN and CDR2 FVKESK. The CDR3 loop spans 15 amino acids. The V end lost 0 bases, the J end lost 10 bases, and 13 bases lay between the germline ends. In DNA form, the CDR3 reads TGTGCCAGCAGCCAAGATCCGCCAGGTGGATCACCCCTCCACTTT. This translates into CASSQDPPGGSPLHF.

The chain uses TRBV6-1 and TRBJ1-6; 7 bases line up with TRBD1. Germline CDR1 is MNHNS and CDR2 is SASEGT. The length of the CDR3 is 14 residues. After removal of 5 bases from V and 4 bases from J, the junction contained 2 bases not matched to a gene. The CDR3 sequence is CASSPDRYNSPLHF. The CDR3 DNA reads TGTGCCAGCAGTCCGGACAGGTATAATTCACCCCTCCACTTT.

The J gene is TRBJ1-2, the V gene TRBV29-1, with TRBD1 as a possible D gene (5 bases). The CDR3 sequence is 16 residues long. The germline CDR1 and CDR2 sequences are SQVTM and ANQGSEA. Trimming cost V 0 bases and J 4 bases, with 18 bases left between them. The CDR3 coding sequence is TGCAGCGTTGAAGAAGATGGGGGGAGTTTAGGCTATGGCTACACCTTC. Its translation: CSVEEDGGSLGYGYTF.

The rearrangement joins TRBV15 to TRBJ2-1; 7 bases agree with TRBD1. The J segment lost 6 bases and the V segment lost 5 bases, leaving 4 bases of the junction unmatched. The CDR3 is 13 amino acids. CDR1 is LNHNV and CDR2 is YYDKDF in the germline V gene (reference sequence). The CDR3 here is CATSEHRGNEQFF. CDR3 sequence (DNA): TGTGCCACCAGCGAGCACAGGGGCAATGAGCAGTTCTTC.

The J gene is TRBJ2-7, the V gene TRBV7-9, with D perhaps TRBD1 (5 bases). Germline V lookup: CDR1 SEHNR, CDR2 FQNEAQ (reference sequence). With 2 bases removed from V and 3 bases from J, the gap between germline ends came to 8 bases. This CDR3 has 13 amino acids. The CDR3, as DNA: TGTGCCAGCAGCTTACAACAGGACTACGAGCAGTACTTC. This gives the protein CASSLQQDYEQYF.

The rearrangement joins TRBV27 to TRBJ2-7; 10 nucleotides agree with TRBD1. This CDR3 has 14 residues. Germline V gene data show CDR1 as MNHEY and CDR2 as SMNVEV (reference sequence). V gave up 6 bases and J gave up 2 bases; unmatched junction bases: 4. The DNA of the CDR3 is TGTGCCAGCAGCTGGGGGACAGGGGCCTACGAGCAGTACTTC. It specifies CASSWGTGAYEQYF.

This rearrangement joins TRBV6-5 to TRBJ2-7; weak D call: TRBD1 (5 bases). Germline V gives CDR1 MNHEY, CDR2 SVGAGI. The CDR3 sequence is 16 residues long. Trimming took off 0 bases at V and 0 bases at J, with 12 bases between the two ends. Here the CDR3 reads CASSYSSRARSYEQYF. The CDR3 DNA sequence: TGTGCCAGCAGTTACTCTTCCAGGGCCCGCTCCTACGAGCAGTACTTC.

The chain combines TRBV28 with TRBJ1-6; the match to TRBD1 covers 7 bases. From germline, CDR1 is MDHEN and CDR2 SYDVKM. There are 15 residues in the CDR3. V shed 5 bases and J 9 bases; nucleotides not matched to a gene: 10. The CDR3 region is CASSPRQGRSSPLHF. CDR3 coding DNA: TGTGCCAGCAGTCCCAGACAGGGTAGAAGTTCACCCCTCCACTTT.

The chain uses TRBV4-1 and TRBJ1-5; TRBD1 might be the D (5 bases). The V and J ends lost 0 bases and 5 bases respectively, with 17 bases between them. There are 17 residues in the CDR3. Per the germline V gene, CDR1 is MGHRA and CDR2 is YSYEKL. The CDR3 loop is CASSQDFFGGDYQPQHF. The CDR3 DNA is TGCGCCAGCAGCCAAGATTTTTTCGGGGGGGACTATCAGCCCCAGCATTTT.

This chain joins TRBV20-1 and TRBJ2-7; D gene ambiguous. Germline V gives CDR1 DFQATT, CDR2 SNEGSKA (reference sequence). There are 11 residues in the CDR3. V was shortened by 1 base and J by 3 bases, with 4 bases between the two germline ends. The CDR3 here is CSARGGYEQYF. CDR3 coding DNA: TGCAGTGCTAGAGGAGGCTACGAGCAGTACTTC.